This TCR beta chain was recorded in a study of T cell repertoires in cytomegalovirus infection. Overall study: Recently identified HLA-C-restricted CMV epitopes were used, and well-studied HLA-B-restricted CMV epitopes were used as well. Public TCR beta signatures indicated both CMV infection and matching HLA type.

Remarks on this clonotype: Its antigen is unknown. At one of its ends the junction is not consistent with the germline gene, which may arise from a read error.

Germline V gene data show CDR1 as SEHNR and CDR2 as FQNEAQ (reference sequence). The CDR3 sequence is 16 residues long. MiXCR was run by TCRdb on the reads, yielding one entry per CDR3 protein. The sample contains some 940,000 distinct CDR3 sequences, around 30% of which appear only once. Overall study results and limits: CMV-specific HLA-C-restricted TCR beta clonotypes dominated the ex vivo response.

This TCR was sampled from a human donor in good health (CMV status not recorded). Some clones in this sample may be carry-over from other donors' samples. V gene TRBV7-9 combines with J gene TRBJ2-3; 10 bases agree with TRBD1. The sequencing here drew on cultured CD8+ T cells from PBMCs, taken from culture after CMV antigen stimulation. CDR3 protein: CARSGPGTGETDTQYF. For the CDR3, the DNA is TGTGCCCGCAGCGGACCGGGGACAGGGGAGACAGATACGCAGTACTTT.